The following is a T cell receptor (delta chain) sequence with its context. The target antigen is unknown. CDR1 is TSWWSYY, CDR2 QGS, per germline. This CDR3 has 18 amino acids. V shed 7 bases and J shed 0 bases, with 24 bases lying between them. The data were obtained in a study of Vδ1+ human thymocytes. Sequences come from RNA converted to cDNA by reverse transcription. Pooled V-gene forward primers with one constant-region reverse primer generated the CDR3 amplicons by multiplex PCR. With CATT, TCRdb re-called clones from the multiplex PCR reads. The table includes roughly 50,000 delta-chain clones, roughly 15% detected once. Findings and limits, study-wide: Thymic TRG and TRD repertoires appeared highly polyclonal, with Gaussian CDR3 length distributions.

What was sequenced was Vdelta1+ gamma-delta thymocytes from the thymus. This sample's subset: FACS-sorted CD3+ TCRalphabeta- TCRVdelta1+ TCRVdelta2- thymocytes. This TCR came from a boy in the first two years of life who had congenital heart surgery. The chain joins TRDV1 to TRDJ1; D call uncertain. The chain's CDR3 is CALDLFPEAAPYTDKLIF. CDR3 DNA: TGTGCTCTTGATCTATTCCCCGAGGCTGCGCCTTACACCGATAAACTCATCTTT.